These 5 T cell receptor beta chains were all obtained from the same sample, sequenced in a study of blood T cell repertoires in COVID-19. Data came from immunoSEQ multiplex PCR; TCRdb stores just in-frame clones and leaves some out. The repertoire holds around 87,000 clones, with 70% to 90% as singletons. The source material was peripheral blood. The receptors were sampled from a man aged 45-60 years with acute or convalescent COVID-19.

The rearrangement links TRBV7-3 to TRBJ2-3; D is possibly TRBD2 (6 bases). The V and J ends lost 5 bases and 2 bases respectively, with 20 bases between them. Germline CDR1 reads SGHTA; CDR2 reads FQGTGA. CDR3 length: 17 residues. The CDR3 nucleotides are TGTGCCAGCAGCCGAGGGACTGGGGCAACTTTCACAGATACGCAGTATTTT. This translates into CASSRGTGATFTDTQYF.

This rearrangement joins TRBV2 to TRBJ1-6, with 10 bases lining up with TRBD1. The V gene end was trimmed by 6 bases and the J gene end by 10 bases; junction bases not matched to a gene: 12. Germline V gives CDR1 SNHLY, CDR2 FYNNEI. This CDR3 spans 16 amino acids. The DNA of the CDR3 is TGTGCCAGCAGCCAAAACTCCGGGACAGGGGACTCACCCCTCCACTTT. Residues: CASSQNSGTGDSPLHF.

This clone was detected only a few times. The rearrangement uses TRBV9 and TRBJ2-7, with 7 bases identical to TRBD1. This CDR3 region has 12 residues. Trimming at V came to 5 bases and at J to 3 bases, leaving 2 bases not matched to a gene. CDR1 and CDR2 (germline): SGDLS, YYNGEE. For the CDR3, the DNA is TGTGCCAGCAGTGGGGACAGCTACGAGCAGTACTTC. It translates to CASSGDSYEQYF.

The V and J genes are TRBV5-1 and TRBJ2-7, with 13 bases matching TRBD2. The CDR3 sequence is 14 residues long. V was clipped by 4 bases and J by 5 bases; unmatched bases: 3. CDR1 SGHRS and CDR2 YFSETQ come from the germline V gene. The chain's CDR3 is CASSRTSGGDEQYF. CDR3 bases: TGCGCCAGCAGCCGGACTAGCGGGGGAGACGAGCAGTACTTC.

This sequence joins TRBV6-5 and TRBJ1-1; D possibly corresponds to TRBD1 (6 bases). V was pared by 7 bases and J by 0 bases, with 15 bases between. Germline V gene sequence: CDR1 MNHEY, CDR2 SVGAGI. The CDR3 consists of 15 residues. Here the CDR3 DNA reads TGTGCCAGCAAACCAGGGAACAGGGTGAACACTGAAGCTTTCTTT. It translates to CASKPGNRVNTEAFF.